Listed here are 23 T cell receptor beta chains from one sample, sequenced in a study of T cell responses to AZD1222 COVID-19 vaccine. The repertoire was sequenced with immunoSEQ multiplex PCR; TCRdb's copy has only in-frame clones and lacks some. The repertoire holds about 97,000 clones, with around 89% as singletons. The sequences come from peripheral blood, collected on day 0 of AZD1222 vaccination. The receptors were sampled from an adult in good health.

This chain joins TRBV7-9 and TRBJ1-4; D possibly corresponds to TRBD1 (5 bases). Trimming cost V 5 bases and J 3 bases, with 13 bases left between them. The CDR3 runs 15 residues. Per germline, CDR1 SEHNR and CDR2 FQNEAQ (reference sequence). The chain's CDR3 is CASSQSGRANEKLFF. The CDR3 bases are TGTGCCAGCAGCCAATCAGGGAGAGCTAATGAAAAACTGTTTTTT. Drawing the rest from reference TRBV7-9 and TRBJ1-4, the complete variable domain is DTGVSQNPRHKITKRGQNVTFRCDPISEHNRLYWYRQTLGQGPEFLTYFQNEAQLEKSRLLSDRFSAERPKGSFSTLEIQRTEQGDSAMYLCASSQSGRANEKLFFGSGTQLSVL.

The gene calls are TRBV6-2 or TRBV6-3 and TRBJ1-3, with D maybe TRBD1 (6 bases). Between the trimmed V and J ends, which lost 3 bases and 2 bases, there was a span of 11 bases. CDR3 length equals 15 residues. Germline V gene data show CDR1 as MNHEY and CDR2 as SVGEGT. The CDR3 DNA is TGTGCCAGCAGTTATCCGGACAGACCTGGAAACACCATATATTTT. This encodes CASSYPDRPGNTIYF.

CDR3 residues: CASSLADRTSGPYNEQFF. The CDR3 nucleotides read TGTGCCAGCAGCTTAGCCGATCGGACTAGCGGGCCATACAATGAGCAGTTCTTC. The chain is built from TRBV7-3 and TRBJ2-1; the match to TRBD2 covers 11 bases. V gave up 2 bases and J gave up 4 bases; unmatched junction bases: 10. CDR1 and CDR2 from the germline V gene are SGHTA and FQGTGA. The CDR3 extends over 18 amino acids. The full variable domain, completed using reference TRBV7-3 and TRBJ2-1, is GAGVSQTPSNKVTEKGKYVELRCDPISGHTALYWYRQSLGQGPEFLIYFQGTGAADDSGLPNDRFFAVRPEGSVSTLKIQRTERGDSAVYLCASSLADRTSGPYNEQFFGPGTRLTVL.

The chain joins TRBV7-2 to TRBJ2-3; weak D call: TRBD2 (5 bases). V was shortened by 1 base and J by 4 bases, with 9 bases between the two germline ends. CDR1 and CDR2 (germline): SGHTA, FQGNSA. The CDR3 length is 14 residues. The CDR3, as DNA: TGTGCCAGCAGCTTAGGAGGGCCGCCAGATACGCAGTATTTT. Protein: CASSLGGPPDTQYF.

The V call is TRBV29-1, the J call TRBJ2-1; possible D gene TRBD1, 6 bases. The V end lost 7 bases, the J end lost 3 bases, and 13 bases lay between the germline ends. The CDR3 is 13 amino acids. Germline V gene lookup returns CDR1 SQVTM and CDR2 ANQGSEA. CDR3 nucleotides: TGCAGCGAGGGACAAGGGCTCTACAATGAGCAGTTCTTC. Translated, it gives CSEGQGLYNEQFF.

The V and J genes are TRBV6-5 and TRBJ2-1; no firm D call. The germline V and J ends were trimmed by 4 bases and 0 bases, with 10 bases remaining between them. The CDR3 is 15 amino acids. Germline V gene lookup returns CDR1 MNHEY and CDR2 SVGAGI. Written as DNA, the CDR3 is TGTGCCAGCAGTTTTAAGATCCGCTCCTACAATGAGCAGTTCTTC. Residues: CASSFKIRSYNEQFF.

The V call is TRBV5-8, the J call TRBJ1-5, with TRBD1 identical over 7 bases. There are 15 residues in the CDR3. V shed 3 bases, J shed 5 bases, and the junction held 8 bases outside the gene matches. Germline CDR1 is SGHTS and CDR2 is YDEGEE. CDR3 sequence (DNA): TGTGCCAGCAGCTCTCCCGCAGGGGGGGATCAGCCCCAGCATTTT. As protein: CASSSPAGGDQPQHF.

This clone was seen just once. The rearrangement joins TRBV19 to TRBJ2-2, with D perhaps TRBD2 (6 bases). V shed 9 bases and J shed 7 bases, with 21 bases lying between them. CDR3 length: 15 residues. Germline V CDR1 and CDR2: LNHDA, SQIVND (reference sequence). The CDR3, as DNA: TGTGCCAGCCGTACGGGGGAGCGGGTCAGCGGGGAGCTGTTTTTT. Protein sequence: CASRTGERVSGELFF.

This sequence joins TRBV5-1 and TRBJ1-4, with 7 bases matching TRBD1. The CDR3 runs 14 residues. The germline gives CDR1 SGHRS, CDR2 YFSETQ. V dropped 0 bases and J dropped 8; count of bases not matched to a gene: 4. The CDR3 reads CASSLEGAGEKLFF. The CDR3 DNA is TGCGCCAGCAGCTTGGAGGGGGCGGGAGAAAAACTGTTTTTT.

The CDR3, as DNA: TGTGCCACCAGTGATCGGGTTCTAGCGGGAGGTGGCGATGAGCAGTTCTTC. Translating gives CATSDRVLAGGGDEQFF. V and J are TRBV24-1 and TRBJ2-1; 11 positions agree with TRBD2. The CDR3 is 17 residues long. Germline CDR1 and CDR2: KGHDR and SFDVKD. Unmatched junction bases numbered 11, after V lost 3 bases and J lost 8 bases.

This chain joins TRBV19 and TRBJ2-3, with D possibly matching TRBD2 (6 bases). Germline V gene data show CDR1 as LNHDA and CDR2 as SQIVND (reference sequence). Trimming took off 1 base at V and 8 bases at J, with 19 bases between the two ends. CDR3 length: 16 residues. CDR3 region: CASSIGVGGASVTQYF. CDR3 nucleotide sequence: TGTGCCAGTAGTATAGGAGTCGGGGGAGCATCAGTTACGCAGTATTTT.

This chain links TRBV29-1 with TRBJ2-5; 9 bases match TRBD1. Germline CDR1 reads SQVTM; CDR2 reads ANQGSEA. CDR3 length equals 14 residues. Trimming at V came to 7 bases and at J to 5 bases, leaving 11 bases not matched to a gene. The CDR3 reads CSGLTGGRGETQYF. The DNA for the CDR3 is TGCAGCGGGCTGACAGGGGGAAGGGGGGAGACCCAGTACTTC.

V is TRBV18 and J is TRBJ2-3, with 10 bases that match TRBD1. This CDR3 is built from 16 residues. Unmatched junction bases numbered 4, after V lost 4 bases and J lost 0 bases. The germline V gene encodes CDR1 KGHSH and CDR2 LQKENI. The CDR3 is CASSQGQGGSTDTQYF. For the CDR3, the DNA is TGTGCCAGCTCACAAGGACAGGGGGGTAGCACAGATACGCAGTATTTT.

Details on this clone: Its ends do not fully match the called genes, so a read error is possible. This chain joins TRBV7-2 and TRBJ1-2, with a tentative D call TRBD1 (5 bases). The CDR3 has 13 amino acids. The germline V gene encodes CDR1 SGHTA and CDR2 FQGNSA. The CDR3 loop reads CASSLGGSLLGGF. CDR3 nucleotides: TGTGCCAGCAGCTTAGGGGGTTCGCTGCTGGGGGGCTTC.

CDR3 nucleotides: TGCAGCGTTAACCCAGGAAACACTGAAGCTTTCTTT. Its protein product is CSVNPGNTEAFF. The V and J genes are TRBV29-1 and TRBJ1-1; no clear D. Trimming removed 5 bases from V and 2 bases from J, with 9 bases in between. Germline values: CDR1 SQVTM, CDR2 ANQGSEA. The CDR3 has 12 amino acids.

The chain has TRBV5-1 and TRBJ1-5; D gene unclear. The germline V gene has CDR1 SGHRS and CDR2 YFSETQ. The CDR3 spans 15 residues. Trimming pared 4 bases from V and 6 bases from J, leaving 17 bases between. In DNA form, the CDR3 reads TGCGCCAGCAGCCCCGGGGAGGCAGGAGGTCAGCCCCAGCATTTT. It encodes CASSPGEAGGQPQHF.

The genes are TRBV7-8 and TRBJ2-2, with 7 bases identical to TRBD2. J was trimmed by 6 bases and V by 3 bases; bases with no gene match: 4. The germline gives CDR1 SGHVS, CDR2 FQNEAQ. The CDR3 runs to 14 residues. The CDR3 sequence: CASSFGGGAGELFF. DNA for the CDR3: TGTGCCAGCAGCTTCGGGGGAGGGGCCGGGGAGCTGTTTTTT.

The chain uses TRBV6-5 and TRBJ1-1; D is uncertain. Trimming removed 2 bases from V and 0 bases from J, with 13 bases in between. The CDR3 runs to 16 residues. Per the germline V gene, CDR1 is MNHEY and CDR2 is SVGAGI. The CDR3 sequence: CASSYGRGGMNTEAFF. Written as DNA, the CDR3 is TGTGCCAGCAGTTACGGGCGGGGAGGGATGAACACTGAAGCTTTCTTT.

CDR3 in amino acids: CASSVNRGRKRTGANVLTF. CDR3 coding DNA: TGTGCCAGCAGCGTGAACAGGGGGCGAAAGCGGACTGGGGCCAACGTCCTGACTTTC. This chain uses TRBV7-2 with TRBJ2-6, with 9 nucleotides matching TRBD1. This CDR3 has 19 amino acids. J gave up 2 bases and V 5 bases, and 13 bases lay outside the gene matches. Germline V gene sequence: CDR1 SGHTA, CDR2 FQGNSA.

This chain uses TRBV7-2 with TRBJ1-4, with D possibly matching TRBD1 (5 bases). Between the trimmed V and J ends, which lost 1 base and 8 bases, there was a span of 11 bases. CDR1 is SGHTA, CDR2 FQGNSA, per germline. The CDR3 length is 14 residues. CDR3 sequence: CASSLGGQPEKLFF. The CDR3 region has the DNA TGTGCCAGCAGCTTAGGGGGCCAACCCGAAAAACTGTTTTTT.

The V gene is TRBV19, the J gene TRBJ1-5; 12 bases are a match to TRBD1. Germline-derived CDR1 and CDR2 are LNHDA and SQIVND (reference sequence). The CDR3 consists of 15 residues. With V trimmed by 3 bases and J by 6 bases, 3 bases remained unmatched. This CDR3 is CASSMGQGAAQPQHF. CDR3 bases: TGTGCCAGTAGTATGGGACAGGGGGCTGCTCAGCCCCAGCATTTT.

This clone was counted between two and nine times. V gene TRBV7-9 combines with J gene TRBJ1-1, with D possibly being TRBD1 (5 bases). The V gene's germline CDR1 is SEHNR and CDR2 FQNEAQ (reference sequence). The CDR3 has 15 amino acids. V was clipped by 0 bases and J by 3 bases, with 11 bases between them. CDR3 in amino acids: CASSLAGVPDTEAFF. The CDR3 coding sequence is TGTGCCAGCAGCTTAGCAGGGGTTCCGGACACTGAAGCTTTCTTT.

This clone came up a few times. The rearrangement links TRBV5-1 to TRBJ2-5; 10 positions agree with TRBD1. Per the germline V gene, CDR1 is SGHRS and CDR2 is YFSETQ. With 6 bases clipped from V and 5 bases from J, the junction kept 7 bases outside the gene matches. The length of the CDR3 is 14 residues. CDR3 amino acids: CASIRDRGGETQYF. The CDR3 DNA reads TGCGCCAGCATCCGGGACAGGGGAGGGGAGACCCAGTACTTC. Combining the CDR3 with reference TRBV5-1 and TRBJ2-5 gives the whole variable domain KAGVTQTPRYLIKTRGQQVTLSCSPISGHRSVSWYQQTPGQGLQFLFEYFSETQRNKGNFPGRFSGRQFSNSRSEMNVSTLELGDSALYLCASIRDRGGETQYFGPGTRLLVL.